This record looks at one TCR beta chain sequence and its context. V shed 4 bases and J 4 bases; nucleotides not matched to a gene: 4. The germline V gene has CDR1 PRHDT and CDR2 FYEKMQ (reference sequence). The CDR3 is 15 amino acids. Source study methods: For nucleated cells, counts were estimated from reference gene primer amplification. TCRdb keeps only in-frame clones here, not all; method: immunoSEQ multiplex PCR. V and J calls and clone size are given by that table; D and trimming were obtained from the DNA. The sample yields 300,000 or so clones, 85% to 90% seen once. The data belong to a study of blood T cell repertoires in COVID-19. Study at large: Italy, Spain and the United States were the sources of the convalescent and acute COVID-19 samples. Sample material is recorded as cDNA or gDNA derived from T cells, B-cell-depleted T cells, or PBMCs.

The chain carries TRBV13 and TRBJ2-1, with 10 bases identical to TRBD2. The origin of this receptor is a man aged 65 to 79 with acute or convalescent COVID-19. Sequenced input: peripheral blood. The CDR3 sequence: CASSSSGRGYNEQFF. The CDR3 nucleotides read TGTGCCAGCAGCTCTAGCGGGAGAGGGTACAATGAGCAGTTCTTC.